One and the same sample provided the 25 T cell receptor beta chains below, sequenced in a study of control samples from healthy donors and cancer patients (dated by TCRdb to about 2020). Libraries were built with the immunoSEQ multiplex PCR assay. TCRdb's version of the immuneACCESS table is confined to in-frame rearrangements and falls short of the full clone set. An unresolved V gene accounts for under half of the shortfall where checked; the remainder is of unknown origin. This sample has 150,000 to 200,000 clones in its table, and about 90% of those were observed once. The ten biggest clones cover 1.3% to 1.5% of the sample. Material for sequencing was blood. The receptors were sampled from a woman in her forties or fifties in good health.

The rearrangement links TRBV5-8 to TRBJ1-1; a weak D match, TRBD1 (5 bases). The CDR3 loop spans 15 amino acids. V lost 0 bases to trimming and J lost 1 base, with 10 bases between them. CDR1 and CDR2 from the germline V gene are SGHTS and YDEGEE. The CDR3 sequence is CASSLAWGRNTEAFF. CDR3 bases: TGTGCCAGCAGCTTGGCCTGGGGGAGGAACACTGAAGCTTTCTTT.

The V gene is TRBV6-5, the J gene TRBJ1-5; no definite D call. Germline V gene lookup returns CDR1 MNHEY and CDR2 SVGAGI. Trimming stripped 7 bases from V and 4 bases from J, with 11 bases between. The CDR3 loop spans 13 amino acids. This CDR3 is CASNLAGNQPQHF. CDR3 DNA: TGTGCCAGCAACCTGGCGGGAAATCAGCCCCAGCATTTT.

V is TRBV9 and J is TRBJ2-1, with D possibly matching TRBD1 (5 bases). In germline, CDR1 is SGDLS, CDR2 YYNGEE. The V gene lost 3 bases and the J gene lost 5 bases, with 12 bases spanning the gap. The CDR3 runs to 14 residues. The CDR3 DNA reads as TGTGCCAGCAGCGGACAGTCTTCTAACAATGAGCAGTTCTTC. Its translation is CASSGQSSNNEQFF.

This clone was observed a few times. This rearrangement joins TRBV6-4 to TRBJ2-7, with TRBD2 identical over 8 bases. Germline trimming cut 6 bases from V and 6 bases from J; bases unmatched to any gene: 7. This CDR3 is 13 amino acids long. From germline, CDR1 is MRHNA and CDR2 SNTAGT. CDR3 in DNA: TGTGCCAGCAGCGGCGAGGCGGGAGGCGAGCAGTACTTC. The encoded protein is CASSGEAGGEQYF.

The count of this clone is one. V is TRBV28 and J is TRBJ2-1, with 12 bases that match TRBD2. The V and J ends lost 3 bases and 7 bases, in that order; junction bases with no gene match: 1. CDR1 is MDHEN and CDR2 is SYDVKM in the germline V gene. The CDR3 sequence is 14 residues long. CDR3 nucleotide sequence: TGTGCCAGCAGTTTGCTAGCGGGAGGGAATGAGCAGTTCTTC. It yields the protein CASSLLAGGNEQFF.

This rearrangement joins TRBV9 to TRBJ2-1; maybe TRBD2 (5 bases). The germline CDR1 and CDR2 sequences are SGDLS and YYNGEE. The CDR3 covers 16 residues. V lost 3 bases to trimming and J lost 0 bases, with 13 bases between them. The CDR3 loop is CASSASTSSSYNEQFF. CDR3 bases: TGTGCCAGCAGCGCTAGCACCTCGAGCTCCTACAATGAGCAGTTCTTC.

The table lists this clone with a few counts. The V gene is TRBV14, the J gene TRBJ1-2; 9 nucleotides align to TRBD1. Per germline, CDR1 SGHDN and CDR2 FVKESK. This CDR3 comprises 16 residues. Germline trimming cut 0 bases from V and 3 bases from J; bases unmatched to any gene: 5. The CDR3 is CASSQDQQGAYYGYTF. In DNA form, the CDR3 reads TGTGCCAGCAGCCAAGATCAACAGGGGGCGTACTATGGCTACACCTTC.

The chain employs TRBV12-5 and TRBJ1-5; no clear D. The CDR3 is 14 residues long. CDR1 and CDR2 from the germline V gene are LGHNT and FRNRAP. Trimming shortened V by 3 bases and J by 4 bases, and 10 bases separated the two germline ends. The CDR3 loop reads CASGFGQVNQPQHF. The CDR3 nucleotides read TGTGCTAGTGGTTTTGGGCAGGTGAATCAGCCCCAGCATTTT. The full variable domain, rest sourced from reference TRBV12-5 and TRBJ1-5, is DARVTQTPRHKVTEMGQEVTMRCQPILGHNTVFWYRQTMMQGLELLAYFRNRAPLDDSGMPKDRFSAEMPDATLATLKIQPSEPRDSAVYFCASGFGQVNQPQHFGDGTRLSIL.

The genes are TRBV19 and TRBJ1-5, with D maybe TRBD1 (5 bases). Deletions cut 3 bases from V and 7 bases from J, with 13 bases between. The V gene's germline CDR1 is LNHDA and CDR2 SQIVND (reference sequence). This CDR3 contains 14 residues. CDR3 residues: CASSMGQGGQPQHF. The CDR3 bases are TGTGCCAGTAGTATGGGTCAGGGAGGGCAGCCCCAGCATTTT.

The gene calls are TRBV3-1 (or the pseudogene TRBV3-2) and TRBJ2-1, with 8 bases matching TRBD2. The CDR3 totals 14 residues. Germline assignment: CDR1 LGHDT and CDR2 YNNKEL (reference sequence). Trimming removed 3 bases from V and 4 bases from J; junction bases left unmatched: 2. The CDR3: CASSQGTSYNEQFF. CDR3 bases: TGTGCCAGCAGCCAGGGGACTAGTTACAATGAGCAGTTCTTC.

In its sample, this clone was seen once. The chain uses TRBV4-2 and TRBJ1-1, with D possibly matching TRBD1 (6 bases). V lost 0 bases and J lost 6, with 14 bases in between. The length of the CDR3 is 15 residues. Germline V gives CDR1 LGHNA, CDR2 YNFKEQ. CDR3 in DNA: TGTGCCAGCAGCCAAGAATCGTCTGGGGGCTCTGAAGCTTTCTTT. Translation: CASSQESSGGSEAFF.

V is TRBV5-1 and J is TRBJ2-1; 9 bases match TRBD1. The V gene's germline CDR1 is SGHRS and CDR2 YFSETQ. The V and J ends lost 2 bases and 4 bases, in that order; junction bases with no gene match: 4. The CDR3 totals 15 residues. In DNA, the CDR3 is TGCGCCAGCAGCTTTGGGACAGGGCAATACAATGAGCAGTTCTTC. This gives the protein CASSFGTGQYNEQFF.

The V gene is TRBV5-1, the J gene TRBJ1-2; 9 nucleotides line up with TRBD1. Trimming at V came to 3 bases and at J to 4 bases, leaving 1 base not matched to a gene. Per the germline V gene, CDR1 is SGHRS and CDR2 is YFSETQ. The CDR3 is 13 residues long. The CDR3, as DNA: TGCGCCAGCAGCTCGACAGGGGGCTATGGCTACACCTTC. It specifies CASSSTGGYGYTF.

The V gene is TRBV5-6, the J gene TRBJ2-7; no reliable D call. CDR1 and CDR2 (germline): SGHDT, YYEEEE. The CDR3 runs to 12 residues. Trimming took off 7 bases at V and 1 base at J, with 9 bases between the two ends. The CDR3 DNA follows: TGTGCCAGCGGCAAGGGATCCTACGAGCAGTACTTC. It translates to CASGKGSYEQYF.

This CDR3 reads CASSLRMTGRSNQPQHF. The CDR3 DNA follows: TGTGCCAGCAGTTTAAGAATGACAGGGAGATCAAATCAGCCCCAGCATTTT. The V call is TRBV28, the J call TRBJ1-5, with 7 bases matching TRBD1. The J segment lost 4 bases and the V segment lost 2 bases, leaving 11 bases of the junction unmatched. This CDR3 has 17 amino acids. CDR1 MDHEN and CDR2 SYDVKM come from the germline V gene.

The chain links TRBV7-9 to TRBJ1-1; D remains ambiguous. The CDR3 length is 14 residues. The V gene's germline CDR1 is SEHNR and CDR2 FQNEAQ (reference sequence). The ends were cut back, 5 bases at V and 4 bases at J, with 14 bases in the middle. CDR3 region: CASSTYPVGTEAFF. The CDR3 DNA follows: TGTGCCAGCAGCACTTACCCGGTTGGCACTGAAGCTTTCTTT.

This rearrangement joins TRBV7-2 to TRBJ1-5, with D maybe TRBD1 (6 bases). Germline values: CDR1 SGHTA, CDR2 FQGNSA. The CDR3 has 16 amino acids. Trimming shortened V by 1 base and J by 2 bases, and 12 bases separated the two germline ends. The CDR3: CASSLVASGGNQPQHF. The CDR3 DNA reads TGTGCCAGCAGCTTAGTGGCGTCAGGGGGCAATCAGCCCCAGCATTTT.

The genes are TRBV2 and TRBJ2-2; 11 bases are shared with TRBD2. The germline gives CDR1 SNHLY, CDR2 FYNNEI. V lost 5 bases to trimming and J lost 5 bases; unmatched junction nucleotides: 10. The CDR3 extends over 17 amino acids. The DNA for the CDR3 is TGTGCCAGCAGTACACTAGCGGGGGCCGAGGGAACCGGGGAGCTGTTTTTT. Its protein is CASSTLAGAEGTGELFF.

The chain has TRBV6-5 and TRBJ1-5; no clear D. CDR1 is MNHEY and CDR2 is SVGAGI in the germline V gene. The V end was cut by 9 bases, the J end by 6 bases, with 18 bases between. The CDR3 runs to 14 residues. The CDR3 sequence is CASLLSAVIQPQHF. CDR3 DNA: TGTGCCAGTCTCCTCTCAGCTGTAATTCAGCCCCAGCATTTT.

The genes are TRBV19 and TRBJ1-5; TRBD1 matches 8 bases. After removal of 3 bases from V and 0 bases from J, the junction contained 4 bases not matched to a gene. This CDR3 has 16 amino acids. The V gene's germline CDR1 is LNHDA and CDR2 SQIVND (reference sequence). The CDR3 DNA sequence: TGTGCCAGTAGTATTCGGACAGGGCATAGCAATCAGCCCCAGCATTTT. The encoded protein is CASSIRTGHSNQPQHF.

This clone was seen more than once but under ten times. CDR3 amino acids: CASSINRDSPLHF. In DNA, the CDR3 is TGTGCCAGCAGTATTAACAGGGATTCACCCCTCCACTTT. V gene TRBV27 combines with J gene TRBJ1-6, with D perhaps TRBD1 (6 bases). This CDR3 spans 13 amino acids. Deletions cut 5 bases from V and 8 bases from J, with 10 bases between. Germline assignment: CDR1 MNHEY and CDR2 SMNVEV (reference sequence).

This clone has a single count. The V gene is TRBV6-2 or TRBV6-3, the J gene TRBJ2-6; TRBD1 matches 7 bases. Germline V gene sequence: CDR1 MNHEY, CDR2 SVGEGT. After removal of 5 bases from V and 2 bases from J, the junction contained 0 bases not matched to a gene. This CDR3 comprises 14 residues. The CDR3 DNA follows: TGTGCCAGCAGTACAGGGGCTGGGGCCAACGTCCTGACTTTC. Encoded protein: CASSTGAGANVLTF.

The gene calls are TRBV7-9 and TRBJ1-6; 9 bases agree with TRBD1. The CDR3 is 15 amino acids. The junction had 9 bases not matched to a gene; V was cut back by 6 bases and J by 9 bases. CDR1 SEHNR and CDR2 FQNEAQ come from the germline V gene (reference sequence). The CDR3 protein is CASSTGTGLSSPLHF. For the CDR3, the DNA is TGTGCCAGCAGTACCGGGACAGGGCTAAGTTCACCCCTCCACTTT.

This chain joins TRBV7-8 and TRBJ2-1; D is ambiguous. This CDR3 is built from 16 residues. CDR1 SGHVS and CDR2 FQNEAQ come from the germline V gene. The V and J ends lost 3 bases and 7 bases respectively, with 19 bases between them. In DNA form, the CDR3 reads TGTGCCAGCAGCTTTCGTCGAATAACGCTTGTTAATGAGCAGTTCTTC. It translates to CASSFRRITLVNEQFF.

The chain couples TRBV9 to TRBJ1-6; no reliable D call. Trimming cost V 4 bases and J 10 bases, with 12 bases left between them. CDR1 is SGDLS, CDR2 YYNGEE, per germline. The CDR3 totals 13 residues. In DNA form, the CDR3 reads TGTGCCAGCAGCCCCTGGGGTGGCTCACCCCTCCACTTT. This codes for CASSPWGGSPLHF.